The 4 T cell receptor beta chains reported below all come from one sample, sequenced in a study of blood T cell repertoires in COVID-19. TCRdb's table, derived via immunoSEQ multiplex PCR, lists solely in-frame clones and lacks some. Among 65,000 to 90,000 clones listed, roughly 90% were seen once. The sequencing input was peripheral blood. The receptors here all came from a man older than 75 with COVID-19, enrolled during active disease.

This clone has just a few counts. The J gene is TRBJ1-5, the V gene TRBV28; 8 bases match TRBD1. The CDR3 loop spans 15 amino acids. The germline V gene has CDR1 MDHEN and CDR2 SYDVKM. V lost 3 bases and J lost 4; bases outside the gene matches: 5. The CDR3 region is CASSFRQGYNQPQHF. In DNA form, the CDR3 reads TGTGCCAGCAGTTTCCGACAGGGGTATAATCAGCCCCAGCATTTT.

This chain uses TRBV7-2 with TRBJ2-7, with 9 positions matching TRBD2. CDR1 SGHTA and CDR2 FQGNSA come from the germline V gene. J gave up 2 bases and V 5 bases, and 7 bases lay outside the gene matches. The CDR3 covers 15 residues. The CDR3 loop reads CASSPWSGGTYEQYF. In DNA, the CDR3 is TGTGCCAGCAGCCCCTGGAGCGGGGGGACCTACGAGCAGTACTTC.

The V call is TRBV5-4, the J call TRBJ1-4, with 7 positions matching TRBD1. The CDR3 has 15 amino acids. The V and J ends lost 3 bases and 5 bases, in that order; junction bases with no gene match: 7. In germline, CDR1 is SGHNT, CDR2 YYREEE (reference sequence). CDR3 nucleotide sequence: TGTGCCAGCAGCTCGAACAGGGGCGCGAATGAAAAACTGTTTTTT. Its protein product is CASSSNRGANEKLFF.

Only one count was recorded for this clone. The chain combines TRBV6-5 with TRBJ2-2, with a tentative D call TRBD2 (6 bases). The CDR3 sequence is 14 residues long. Germline CDR1 is MNHEY and CDR2 is SVGAGI. CDR3 in amino acids: CAGAMEGKTGELFF. In DNA, the CDR3 is TGTGCAGGGGCTATGGAGGGGAAGACCGGGGAGCTGTTTTTT.